Shown below are 31 T cell receptor beta chains from a single sample sequenced in a study of T cells in Graves' hyperthyroidism and ophthalmopathy. Regions amplified from RNA transcripts were the TCR beta CDR3 regions. The TCR CDR3 first-round RT-PCR relied on the HTBI primer set. A single record per CDR3 protein comes from TCRdb applying MiXCR to the multiplex PCR reads. The profile shows some 600,000 distinct CDR3 sequences, around 13% of them singletons. Sequences were obtained from blood. Receptors were obtained from a woman aged 25-40 years with Graves' hyperthyroidism that later progressed to Graves' ophthalmopathy.

The chain carries TRBV20-1 and TRBJ2-1, with TRBD2 identical over 10 bases. Germline V gene lookup returns CDR1 DFQATT and CDR2 SNEGSKA (reference sequence). Trimming took 8 bases from V and 3 from J; bases not matched to a gene: 13. This CDR3 is built from 16 residues. The CDR3 here is CSPGTSERDCYNEQFF. CDR3 in DNA: TGCAGTCCGGGGACTAGCGAACGAGATTGCTACAATGAGCAGTTCTTC.

This clonotype was detected only a few times. V usage is TRBV18 and J usage is TRBJ1-1, with D uncertain. The CDR3 extends over 14 amino acids. Trimming cost V 1 base and J 3 bases, with 9 bases left between them. Germline CDR1 is KGHSH and CDR2 is LQKENI. The CDR3 DNA reads TGTGCCAGCTCACCACAGGGCCCCGACACTGAAGCTTTCTTT. As protein: CASSPQGPDTEAFF.

The V gene is TRBV11-2, the J gene TRBJ2-7, with 10 positions matching TRBD1. Germline V gene lookup returns CDR1 SGHAT and CDR2 FQNNGV. Trimming cost V 1 base and J 2 bases; bases outside gene matches: 5. The CDR3 runs to 16 residues. In DNA form, the CDR3 reads TGTGCCAGCAGCTTAGGGGGACAGGGGCATACCTACGAGCAGTACTTC. Translation gives CASSLGGQGHTYEQYF.

In its sample, this clonotype was seen a few times. The rearrangement links TRBV6-5 to TRBJ1-2; 9 bases are a match to TRBD1. After removal of 2 bases from V and 5 bases from J, the junction contained 3 bases not matched to a gene. Germline V gene sequence: CDR1 MNHEY, CDR2 SVGAGI. The CDR3 consists of 14 residues. CDR3 sequence (DNA): TGTGCCAGCAGTTACGACAGGGGGACTTATGGCTACACCTTC. This encodes CASSYDRGTYGYTF.

The table lists this clonotype with many counts. The V gene is TRBV3-1, the J gene TRBJ2-7; D remains ambiguous. Germline CDR1 is LGHDT and CDR2 is YNNKEL (reference sequence). The CDR3 loop spans 13 amino acids. The germline V and J ends were trimmed by 4 bases and 5 bases, with 12 bases remaining between them. For the CDR3, the DNA is TGTGCCAGCAGCCCCAGACCCGGCCACGAGCAGTACTTC. This codes for CASSPRPGHEQYF.

This clonotype was found many times. The chain links TRBV28 to TRBJ2-7; the match to TRBD2 covers 8 bases. This CDR3 has 15 residues. The germline gives CDR1 MDHEN, CDR2 SYDVKM. The V segment lost 2 bases and the J segment 1 base; nucleotides outside the gene matches: 4. Here the CDR3 DNA reads TGTGCCAGCAGTTTAACGGTAGCGGGGTCCTACGAGCAGTACTTC. Its protein is CASSLTVAGSYEQYF. Supplemented by reference TRBV28 and TRBJ2-7, the full variable domain reads DVKVTQSSRYLVKRTGEKVFLECVQDMDHENMFWYRQDPGLGLRLIYFSYDVKMKEKGDIPEGYSVSREKKERFSLILESASTNQTSMYLCASSLTVAGSYEQYFGPGTRLTVT.

This clonotype showed up just a few times. V gene TRBV6-4 combines with J gene TRBJ2-7; 9 nucleotides align to TRBD2. The germline V gene has CDR1 MRHNA and CDR2 SNTAGT. V lost 10 bases to trimming and J lost 2 bases; unmatched junction nucleotides: 3. The CDR3 contains 12 residues. The CDR3 DNA follows: TGTGCCAACCGGACTAGCGCCTACGAGCAGTACTTC. Translating it yields CANRTSAYEQYF.

The table lists this clonotype with many counts. V is TRBV24-1 and J is TRBJ2-7, with TRBD1 identical over 8 bases. V was clipped by 8 bases and J by 2 bases; unmatched bases: 7. CDR3 size: 14 residues. Looked up from germline, CDR1 is KGHDR and CDR2 is SFDVKD. CDR3 in amino acids: CATTRRDRTYEQYF. The CDR3 nucleotides are TGTGCCACCACTCGCCGGGACAGGACCTACGAGCAGTACTTC.

In this sample, this clonotype turned up many times. The genes are TRBV12-3 or TRBV12-4 and TRBJ1-5; 8 bases line up with TRBD1. V shed 2 bases and J 4 bases; nucleotides not matched to a gene: 10. The CDR3 consists of 17 residues. The chain's CDR3 is CASSLKDRVLGNQPQHF. Written as DNA, the CDR3 is TGTGCCAGCAGTTTAAAGGACAGGGTGTTAGGGAATCAGCCCCAGCATTTT.

The chain links TRBV14 to TRBJ2-1; D not certain. The CDR3 runs 15 residues. Looked up from germline, CDR1 is SGHDN and CDR2 is FVKESK. Trimming pared 2 bases from V and 2 bases from J, leaving 10 bases between. CDR3 bases: TGTGCCAGCAGCCAACCCATCGACACCTACAATGAGCAGTTCTTC. Translated, it gives CASSQPIDTYNEQFF.

This clonotype was seen many times. This chain uses TRBV2 with TRBJ2-1, with D perhaps TRBD2 (6 bases). Trimming shortened V by 7 bases and J by 5 bases, and 12 bases separated the two germline ends. CDR3 length: 13 amino acids. Germline V gene sequence: CDR1 SNHLY, CDR2 FYNNEI. CDR3 protein: CASKWDFNNEQFF. Written as DNA, the CDR3 is TGTGCCAGCAAGTGGGACTTCAACAATGAGCAGTTCTTC.

This clonotype was detected ten times or more. CDR3 nucleotide sequence: TGTGCCAGCAGTGTTGCAGGGGGTAACACCGGGGAGCTGTTTTTT. Translation: CASSVAGGNTGELFF. The rearrangement uses TRBV2 and TRBJ2-2; 7 nucleotides line up with TRBD1. The CDR3 has 15 amino acids. The V gene's germline CDR1 is SNHLY and CDR2 FYNNEI. J lost 2 bases, V lost 4 bases, and 4 bases had no gene match.

The chain links TRBV24-1 to TRBJ2-5; D call uncertain. The V end lost 7 bases, the J end lost 2 bases, and 4 bases lay between the germline ends. Germline CDR1 KGHDR, CDR2 SFDVKD. The CDR3 runs to 11 residues. For the CDR3, the DNA is TGTGCCACCAGCCAACAAGAGACCCAGTACTTC. The encoded protein is CATSQQETQYF.

This sequence joins TRBV12-3 or TRBV12-4 and TRBJ2-3, with no clear D. There are 14 residues in the CDR3. Trimming pared 7 bases from V and 0 bases from J, leaving 11 bases between. The CDR3: CASTNRASTDTQYF. The CDR3 DNA sequence: TGTGCCAGCACAAACCGTGCTAGCACAGATACGCAGTATTTT.

As to this clonotype: A much larger clone differs from this one at a single base, so this may be a read error. The chain uses TRBV4-3 and TRBJ2-7, with D uncertain. V lost 0 bases and J 2 bases, leaving 8 bases between the germline ends. The CDR3 runs 14 residues. Germline V lookup: CDR1 LGHNA, CDR2 YSLEER. CDR3 sequence (DNA): TGCGCCAGCAGCCAAGATCCTGAAACCTACGAGCAGTACTTC. This gives the protein CASSQDPETYEQYF.

The table lists this clonotype with many counts. V gene TRBV5-1 combines with J gene TRBJ2-5, with 9 bases matching TRBD2. Germline loops: CDR1 SGHRS, CDR2 YFSETQ. The J segment lost 5 bases and the V segment lost 0 bases, leaving 5 bases of the junction unmatched. The CDR3 runs to 15 residues. The CDR3 protein is CASSLVAGGVETQYF. CDR3 nucleotides: TGCGCCAGCAGCTTGGTTGCGGGAGGGGTGGAGACCCAGTACTTC. The full variable domain, rest sourced from reference TRBV5-1 and TRBJ2-5, is KAGVTQTPRYLIKTRGQQVTLSCSPISGHRSVSWYQQTPGQGLQFLFEYFSETQRNKGNFPGRFSGRQFSNSRSEMNVSTLELGDSALYLCASSLVAGGVETQYFGPGTRLLVL.

In its sample, this clonotype was seen many times. The V gene is TRBV12-3 or TRBV12-4, the J gene TRBJ1-1; TRBD1 agrees at 7 bases. V gave up 5 bases and J gave up 2 bases; unmatched junction bases: 5. The CDR3 has 14 amino acids. The CDR3 is CASSPGQFNTEAFF. The CDR3, as DNA: TGTGCCAGCAGTCCGGGACAGTTTAACACTGAAGCTTTCTTT.

This clonotype was seen many times. The chain uses TRBV29-1 and TRBJ1-2; D call uncertain. The CDR3 length is 11 residues. Per germline, CDR1 SQVTM and CDR2 ANQGSEA. V lost 4 bases, J lost 6 bases, and 9 bases lay in between. CDR3 loop: CSVAEGDGYTF. The CDR3 DNA follows: TGCAGCGTTGCCGAGGGTGATGGCTACACCTTC.

V and J are TRBV4-3 and TRBJ2-4, with TRBD1 as a possible D gene (6 bases). The CDR3 loop spans 17 amino acids. V was trimmed by 6 bases and J by 3 bases, leaving 21 bases between them. Germline CDR1 is LGHNA and CDR2 is YSLEER. CDR3 nucleotides: TGCGCCAGCAGTCTACAGGGCTTGTCGGTAGACAAAAACATTCAGTACTTC. As protein: CASSLQGLSVDKNIQYF.

This CDR3 reads CASSDKNQPQHF. In DNA, the CDR3 is TGTGCCAGCAGTGACAAAAATCAGCCCCAGCATTTT. This sequence joins TRBV6-1 and TRBJ1-5, with D unclear. V shed 3 bases and J shed 4 bases, with 4 bases lying between them. The length of the CDR3 is 12 residues. Germline loops: CDR1 MNHNS, CDR2 SASEGT.

This clonotype was seen a few times. A much bigger clone sits one base away, suggesting this may be a read error. V and J are TRBV6-2 or TRBV6-3 and TRBJ1-1, with a weak D call TRBD1 (5 bases). Germline V CDR1 and CDR2: MNHEY, SVGEGT. The CDR3 has 15 residues. V lost 5 bases, J lost 2 bases, and 15 bases lay in between. The DNA of the CDR3 is TGTGCCAGCAGTGGACCTCCAGGGACCAACACTGAAGCTTTCTTT. Amino acids: CASSGPPGTNTEAFF.

V gene TRBV18 combines with J gene TRBJ1-5; 7 positions match TRBD1. Trimming took 6 bases from V and 11 from J; bases not matched to a gene: 16. There are 15 residues in the CDR3. Germline lookup yields CDR1 KGHSH and CDR2 LQKENI. DNA for the CDR3: TGTGCCAGCTCTCCGGTTGGACAGGCCTTTACAGCCCAGCATTTT. Translated: CASSPVGQAFTAQHF.

This clonotype has a handful of counts. In DNA, the CDR3 is TGTGCCAGCAGCCAAGCGGCGGGAGCTAACTATGGCTACACCTTC. Protein: CASSQAAGANYGYTF. The V and J genes are TRBV4-2 and TRBJ1-2; D unresolved. The CDR3 has 15 amino acids. The germline gives CDR1 LGHNA, CDR2 YNFKEQ. Trimming left V 1 base short and J 0 bases short, with 9 bases between.

This clonotype was counted at least ten times. V usage is TRBV28 and J usage is TRBJ1-6; TRBD1 matches 11 bases. CDR1 is MDHEN and CDR2 is SYDVKM in the germline V gene. V shed 8 bases and J 9 bases; nucleotides not matched to a gene: 15. The CDR3 contains 17 residues. CDR3: CASRVDRGRSYVSPLHF. CDR3 bases: TGTGCCAGCCGGGTGGACAGGGGGCGATCTTATGTTTCACCCCTCCACTTT.

This clonotype has at least ten counts. The chain is built from TRBV12-3 or TRBV12-4 and TRBJ2-3, with D possibly TRBD2 on 5 matching bases. The V end was cut by 10 bases, the J end by 6 bases, with 17 bases between. The CDR3 runs to 13 residues. This chain's CDR3 is CATSFGEADTQYF. In nucleotides, the CDR3 is TGTGCCACCTCTTTCGGGGAAGCGGATACGCAGTATTTT.

Comments on this clonotype: Since a much larger clone is just one base distant, this may be a read error. The gene calls are TRBV5-1 and TRBJ1-1; no clear D. Trimming shortened V by 1 base and J by 1 base, and 17 bases separated the two germline ends. Germline V gene sequence: CDR1 SGHRS, CDR2 YFSETQ. This CDR3 has 17 amino acids. The CDR3 DNA reads as TGCGCCAGCAGCTTGTGGATTGTCGGCCCTACGAACACTGAAGCTTTCTTT. This encodes CASSLWIVGPTNTEAFF. The entire variable domain, with the rest obtained from reference TRBV5-1 and TRBJ1-1, is as follows: KAGVTQTPRYLIKTRGQQVTLSCSPISGHRSVSWYQQTPGQGLQFLFEYFSETQRNKGNFPGRFSGRQFSNSRSEMNVSTLELGDSALYLCASSLWIVGPTNTEAFFGQGTRLTVV.

This clonotype was picked up many times. The junction shows a germline mismatch at one end, possibly a read error. The chain couples TRBV3-1 to TRBJ2-1, with 16 bases lining up with TRBD2. Germline V gives CDR1 LGHDT, CDR2 YNNKEL (reference sequence). The CDR3 has 20 amino acids. CDR3 nucleotides: TGTGCCAGCACCCAAACAACAGGGACTAGCGGGAGGGTCTCCTACAATGAGCAGTTCTTC. It is translated as CASTQTTGTSGRVSYNEQFF.

This clonotype has at least ten counts. This chain uses TRBV6-1 with TRBJ1-5; TRBD1 matches 9 bases. The CDR3 sequence is 16 residues long. Trimming cost V 6 bases and J 2 bases; bases outside gene matches: 8. From germline, CDR1 is MNHNS and CDR2 SASEGT. CDR3 sequence: CASSPGQGLRNQPQHF. The CDR3 nucleotides read TGTGCCAGCAGCCCGGGACAGGGTCTCCGCAATCAGCCCCAGCATTTT.

The rearrangement joins TRBV7-2 to TRBJ2-7, with D unclear. The CDR3 is 15 residues long. Germline loops: CDR1 SGHTA, CDR2 FQGNSA. Trimming pared 1 base from V and 3 bases from J, leaving 13 bases between. The CDR3 DNA sequence: TGTGCCAGCAGCTTAGAAAGTCTATCCCTCTACGAGCAGTACTTC. This encodes CASSLESLSLYEQYF.

The sample holds a few counts of this clonotype. The chain couples TRBV27 to TRBJ2-5, with unresolved D. Germline lookup yields CDR1 MNHEY and CDR2 SMNVEV (reference sequence). There are 13 residues in the CDR3. The germline V and J ends were trimmed by 5 bases and 3 bases, with 10 bases remaining between them. The CDR3: CASSPDLEETQYF. Here the CDR3 DNA reads TGTGCCAGCAGTCCCGACTTGGAAGAGACCCAGTACTTC.

This clonotype was detected ten times or more. The gene calls are TRBV12-5 and TRBJ2-7; the D gene is possibly TRBD1 (5 bases). The V gene's germline CDR1 is LGHNT and CDR2 FRNRAP. CDR3 size: 16 residues. Trimming removed 2 bases at V and 0 bases at J, with 14 bases between. DNA for the CDR3: TGTGCTAGTGGTTTGCGTGACAGTCCATTCTCCTACGAGCAGTACTTC. Protein sequence: CASGLRDSPFSYEQYF.